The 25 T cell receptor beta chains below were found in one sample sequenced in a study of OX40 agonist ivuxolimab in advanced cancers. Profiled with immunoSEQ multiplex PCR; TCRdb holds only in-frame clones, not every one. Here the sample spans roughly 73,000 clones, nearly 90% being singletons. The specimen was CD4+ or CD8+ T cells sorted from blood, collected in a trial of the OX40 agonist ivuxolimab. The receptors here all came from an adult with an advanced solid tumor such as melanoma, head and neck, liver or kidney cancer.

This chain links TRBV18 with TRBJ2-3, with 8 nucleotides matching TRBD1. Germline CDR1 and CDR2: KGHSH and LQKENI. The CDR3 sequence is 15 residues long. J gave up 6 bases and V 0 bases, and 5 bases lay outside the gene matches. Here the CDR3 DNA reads TGTGCCAGCTCACCACCACCCAGGGGGCTTGATACGCAGTATTTT. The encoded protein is CASSPPPRGLDTQYF.

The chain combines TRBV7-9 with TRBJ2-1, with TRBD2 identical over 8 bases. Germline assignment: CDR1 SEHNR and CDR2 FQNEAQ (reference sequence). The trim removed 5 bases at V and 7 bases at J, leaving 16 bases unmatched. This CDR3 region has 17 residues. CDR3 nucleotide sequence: TGTGCCAGCAGCCCGAGGTCACTAGCGGCGCTTGGAAATGAGCAGTTCTTC. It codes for CASSPRSLAALGNEQFF.

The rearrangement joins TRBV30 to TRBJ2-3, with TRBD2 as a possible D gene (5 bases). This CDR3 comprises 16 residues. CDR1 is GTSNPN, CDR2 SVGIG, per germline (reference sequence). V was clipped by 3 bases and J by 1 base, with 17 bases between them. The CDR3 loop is CAWRGLRGLGTDTQYF. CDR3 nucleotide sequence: TGTGCCTGGAGGGGCCTTAGAGGGCTGGGCACAGATACGCAGTATTTT.

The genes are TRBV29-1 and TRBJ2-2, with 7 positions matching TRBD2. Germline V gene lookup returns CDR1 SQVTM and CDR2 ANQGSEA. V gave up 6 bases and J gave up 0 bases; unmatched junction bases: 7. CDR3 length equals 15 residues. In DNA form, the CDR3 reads TGCAGCGTAAGAACGGGACTACCGAACACCGGGGAGCTGTTTTTT. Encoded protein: CSVRTGLPNTGELFF.

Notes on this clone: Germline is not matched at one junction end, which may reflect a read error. CDR3 loop: CASSLQVNTEAFF. The CDR3 region has the DNA TGTGCTAGCAGCTTACAGGTTAACACTGAAGCTTTCTTT. The chain links TRBV7-7 to TRBJ1-1, with TRBD1 as a possible D gene (5 bases). The CDR3 has 13 amino acids. CDR1 and CDR2 from the germline V gene are SSHAT and FNYEAQ (reference sequence).

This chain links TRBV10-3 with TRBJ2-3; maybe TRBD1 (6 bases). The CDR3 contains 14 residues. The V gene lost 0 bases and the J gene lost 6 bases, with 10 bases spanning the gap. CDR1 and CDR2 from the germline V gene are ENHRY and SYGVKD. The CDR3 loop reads CAISESNRVDTQYF. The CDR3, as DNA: TGTGCCATCAGTGAGTCGAACAGGGTGGATACGCAGTATTTT.

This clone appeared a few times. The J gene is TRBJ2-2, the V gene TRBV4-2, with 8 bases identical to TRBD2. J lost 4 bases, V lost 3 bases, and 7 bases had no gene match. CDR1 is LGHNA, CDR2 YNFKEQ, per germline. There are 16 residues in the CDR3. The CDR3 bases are TGTGCCAGCAGCCATAAGCGGGAGTGGAGCACCGGGGAGCTGTTTTTT. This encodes CASSHKREWSTGELFF.

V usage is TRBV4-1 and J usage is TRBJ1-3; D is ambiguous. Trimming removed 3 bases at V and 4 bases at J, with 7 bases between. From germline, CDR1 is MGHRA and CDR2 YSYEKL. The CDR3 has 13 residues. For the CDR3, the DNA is TGCGCCAGCAGCCACGGGTCCGGAAACACCATATATTTT. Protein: CASSHGSGNTIYF.

For the CDR3, the DNA is TGTGCCAGCAGCAGACAGGGGGTCTCCACTGAAGCTTTCTTT. Translating gives CASSRQGVSTEAFF. The V gene is TRBV7-9, the J gene TRBJ1-1, with TRBD1 matching 9 bases. Germline loops: CDR1 SEHNR, CDR2 FQNEAQ (reference sequence). Losses at the gene ends were 5 bases for V and 4 bases for J; bases not matched to a gene: 5. CDR3 size: 14 residues.

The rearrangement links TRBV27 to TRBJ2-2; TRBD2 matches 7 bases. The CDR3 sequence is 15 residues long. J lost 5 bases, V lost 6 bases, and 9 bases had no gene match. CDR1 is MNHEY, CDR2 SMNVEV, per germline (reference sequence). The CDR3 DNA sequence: TGTGCCAGCAGCGCGGCAGGGAGGGTTACCGGGGAGCTGTTTTTT. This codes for CASSAAGRVTGELFF.

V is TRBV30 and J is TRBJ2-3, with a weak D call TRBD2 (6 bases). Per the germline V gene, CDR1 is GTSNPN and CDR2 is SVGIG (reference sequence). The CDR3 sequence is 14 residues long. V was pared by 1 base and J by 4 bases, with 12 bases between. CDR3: CAWSGSGLADTQYF. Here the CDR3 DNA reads TGTGCCTGGAGTGGGTCGGGACTCGCAGATACGCAGTATTTT.

CDR3 region: CASSLGDTEAFF. The CDR3 DNA follows: TGCGCCAGCAGCTTGGGGGACACTGAAGCTTTCTTT. This chain uses TRBV5-1 with TRBJ1-1; no reliable D call. V shed 0 bases and J shed 3 bases, with 3 bases lying between them. The CDR3 loop spans 12 amino acids. Per germline, CDR1 SGHRS and CDR2 YFSETQ.

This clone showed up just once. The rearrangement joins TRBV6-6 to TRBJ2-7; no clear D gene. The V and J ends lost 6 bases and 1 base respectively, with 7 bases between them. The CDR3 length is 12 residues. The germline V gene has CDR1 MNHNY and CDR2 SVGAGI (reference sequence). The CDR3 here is CASSKPSYEQYF. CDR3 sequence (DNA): TGTGCCAGCAGCAAGCCGTCCTACGAGCAGTACTTC.

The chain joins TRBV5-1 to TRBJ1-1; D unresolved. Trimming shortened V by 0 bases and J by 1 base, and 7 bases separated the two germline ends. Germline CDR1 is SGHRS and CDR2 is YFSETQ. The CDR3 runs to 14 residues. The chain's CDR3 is CASSLGAENTEAFF. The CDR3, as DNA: TGCGCCAGCAGCTTGGGGGCGGAGAACACTGAAGCTTTCTTT. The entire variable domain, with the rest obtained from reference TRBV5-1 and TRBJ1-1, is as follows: KAGVTQTPRYLIKTRGQQVTLSCSPISGHRSVSWYQQTPGQGLQFLFEYFSETQRNKGNFPGRFSGRQFSNSRSEMNVSTLELGDSALYLCASSLGAENTEAFFGQGTRLTVV.

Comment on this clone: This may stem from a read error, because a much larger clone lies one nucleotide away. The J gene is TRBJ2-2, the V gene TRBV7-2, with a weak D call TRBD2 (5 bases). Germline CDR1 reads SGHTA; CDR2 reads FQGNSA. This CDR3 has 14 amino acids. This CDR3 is CASRLLEGAGELLF. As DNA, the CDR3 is TGTGCCAGCAGACTGCTAGAGGGTGCCGGGGAGCTGCTTTTT.

The CDR3 DNA follows: TGCGCCAGCAGCGGAGGACAGGGCTCAGCTAACTATGGCTACACCTTC. Its protein is CASSGGQGSANYGYTF. The V gene is TRBV5-1, the J gene TRBJ1-2; the match to TRBD1 covers 8 bases. The CDR3 loop spans 16 amino acids. Trimming cost V 4 bases and J 0 bases; bases outside gene matches: 8. From germline, CDR1 is SGHRS and CDR2 YFSETQ. Full variable domain (missing parts from reference TRBV5-1 and TRBJ1-2): KAGVTQTPRYLIKTRGQQVTLSCSPISGHRSVSWYQQTPGQGLQFLFEYFSETQRNKGNFPGRFSGRQFSNSRSEMNVSTLELGDSALYLCASSGGQGSANYGYTFGSGTRLTVV.

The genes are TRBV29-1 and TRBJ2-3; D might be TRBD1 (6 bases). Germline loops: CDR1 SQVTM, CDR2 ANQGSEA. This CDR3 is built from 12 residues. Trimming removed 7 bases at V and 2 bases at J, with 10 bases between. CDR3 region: CSGTDTTDTQYF. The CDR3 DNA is TGCAGCGGGACAGATACCACAGATACGCAGTATTTT.

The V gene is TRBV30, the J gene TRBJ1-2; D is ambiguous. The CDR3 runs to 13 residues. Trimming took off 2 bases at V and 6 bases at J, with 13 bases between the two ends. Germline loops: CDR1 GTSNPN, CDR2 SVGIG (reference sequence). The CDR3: CAWSYGTVNGYTF. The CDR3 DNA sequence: TGTGCCTGGAGTTATGGTACGGTGAATGGCTACACCTTC.

CDR3 sequence (DNA): TGCAGCGCCCAGGGACAGCCTAACACTGAAGCTTTCTTT. The encoded protein is CSAQGQPNTEAFF. This chain uses TRBV29-1 with TRBJ1-1; 7 bases fit TRBD1. Germline CDR1 SQVTM, CDR2 ANQGSEA. The CDR3 runs to 13 residues. V dropped 7 bases and J dropped 2; count of bases not matched to a gene: 7.

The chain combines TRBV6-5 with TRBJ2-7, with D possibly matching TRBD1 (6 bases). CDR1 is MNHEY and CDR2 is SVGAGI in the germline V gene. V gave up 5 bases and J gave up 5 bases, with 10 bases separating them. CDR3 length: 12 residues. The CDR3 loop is CASSRDTHEQYF. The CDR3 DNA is TGTGCCAGCAGTCGGGACACCCACGAGCAGTACTTC.

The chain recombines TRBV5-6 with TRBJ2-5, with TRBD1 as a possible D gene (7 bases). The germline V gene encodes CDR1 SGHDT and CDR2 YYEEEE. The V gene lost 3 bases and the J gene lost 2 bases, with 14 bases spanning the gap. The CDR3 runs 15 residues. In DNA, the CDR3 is TGTGCCAGCAGCTCAAAGGGGGGACAGCAAGAGACCCAGTACTTC. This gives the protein CASSSKGGQQETQYF.

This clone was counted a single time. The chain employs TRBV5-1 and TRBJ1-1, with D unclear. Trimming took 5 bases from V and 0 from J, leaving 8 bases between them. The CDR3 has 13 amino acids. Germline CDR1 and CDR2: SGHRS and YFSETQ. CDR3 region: CASRRAVNTEAFF. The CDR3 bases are TGCGCCAGCAGGAGGGCGGTGAACACTGAAGCTTTCTTT.

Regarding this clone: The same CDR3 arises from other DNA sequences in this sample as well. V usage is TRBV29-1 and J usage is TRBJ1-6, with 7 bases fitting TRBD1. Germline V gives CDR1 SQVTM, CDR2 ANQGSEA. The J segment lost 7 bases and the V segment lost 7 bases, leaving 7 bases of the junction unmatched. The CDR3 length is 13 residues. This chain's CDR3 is CSAGTDYNSPLHF. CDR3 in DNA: TGCAGCGCAGGGACAGATTACAATTCACCCCTCCACTTT.

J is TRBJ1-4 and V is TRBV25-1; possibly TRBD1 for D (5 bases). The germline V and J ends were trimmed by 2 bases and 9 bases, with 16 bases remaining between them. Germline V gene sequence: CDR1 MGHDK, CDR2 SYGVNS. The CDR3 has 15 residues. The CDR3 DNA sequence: TGTGCCAGCAGTGAAACCGGGACCCGAGGGAAAAAACTGTTTTTT. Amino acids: CASSETGTRGKKLFF.

CDR3 loop: CASSLAPPTSGYSYEQYF. The CDR3 coding sequence is TGCGCCAGCAGCTTGGCCCCTCCGACTAGCGGGTATTCCTACGAGCAGTACTTC. The chain recombines TRBV5-1 with TRBJ2-7; 10 positions match TRBD2. Per the germline V gene, CDR1 is SGHRS and CDR2 is YFSETQ. Trimming took 0 bases from V and 1 from J; bases not matched to a gene: 10. CDR3 length equals 18 residues.